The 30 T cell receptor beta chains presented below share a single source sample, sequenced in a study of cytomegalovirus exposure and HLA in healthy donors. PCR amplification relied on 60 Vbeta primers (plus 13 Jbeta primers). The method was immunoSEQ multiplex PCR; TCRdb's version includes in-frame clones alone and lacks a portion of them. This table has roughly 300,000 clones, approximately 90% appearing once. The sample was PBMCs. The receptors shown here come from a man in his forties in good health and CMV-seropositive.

The DNA of the CDR3 is TGTGCCAGCAGCTTAGAGGCAGGGCGGGAGACCCAGTACTTC. This codes for CASSLEAGRETQYF. The genes are TRBV11-2 and TRBJ2-5, with a tentative D call TRBD1 (5 bases). This CDR3 region has 14 residues. Trimming removed 0 bases from V and 5 bases from J, with 10 bases in between. Germline CDR1 SGHAT, CDR2 FQNNGV.

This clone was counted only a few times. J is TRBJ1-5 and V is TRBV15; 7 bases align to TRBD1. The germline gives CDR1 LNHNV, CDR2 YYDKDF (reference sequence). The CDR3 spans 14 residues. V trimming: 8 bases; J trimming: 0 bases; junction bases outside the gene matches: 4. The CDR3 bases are TGTGCCACCGGGGACAGCGATAGCAATCAGCCCCAGCATTTT. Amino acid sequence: CATGDSDSNQPQHF.

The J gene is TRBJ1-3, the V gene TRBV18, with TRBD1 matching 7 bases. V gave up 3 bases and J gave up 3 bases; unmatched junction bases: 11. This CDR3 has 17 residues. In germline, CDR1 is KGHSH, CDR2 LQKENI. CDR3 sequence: CASSPSGTEGIGNTIYF. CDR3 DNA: TGTGCCAGCTCACCTTCCGGGACAGAGGGTATTGGAAACACCATATATTTT.

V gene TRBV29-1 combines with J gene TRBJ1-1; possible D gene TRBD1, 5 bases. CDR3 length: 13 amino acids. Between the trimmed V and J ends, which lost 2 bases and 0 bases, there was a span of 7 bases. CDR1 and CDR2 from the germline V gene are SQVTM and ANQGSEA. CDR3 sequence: CSVERGVNTEAFF. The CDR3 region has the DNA TGCAGCGTTGAACGGGGGGTGAACACTGAAGCTTTCTTT. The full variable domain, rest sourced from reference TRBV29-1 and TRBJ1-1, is SAVISQKPSRDICQRGTSLTIQCQVDSQVTMMFWYRQQPGQSLTLIATANQGSEATYESGFVIDKFPISRPNLTFSTLTVSNMSPEDSSIYLCSVERGVNTEAFFGQGTRLTVV.

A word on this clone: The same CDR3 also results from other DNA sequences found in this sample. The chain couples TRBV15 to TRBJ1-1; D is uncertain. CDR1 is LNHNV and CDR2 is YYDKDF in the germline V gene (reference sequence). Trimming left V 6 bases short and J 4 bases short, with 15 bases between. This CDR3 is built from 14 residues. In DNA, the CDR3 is TGTGCCACCAGGGTGTCAGGCCCTGGCACTGAAGCTTTCTTT. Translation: CATRVSGPGTEAFF.

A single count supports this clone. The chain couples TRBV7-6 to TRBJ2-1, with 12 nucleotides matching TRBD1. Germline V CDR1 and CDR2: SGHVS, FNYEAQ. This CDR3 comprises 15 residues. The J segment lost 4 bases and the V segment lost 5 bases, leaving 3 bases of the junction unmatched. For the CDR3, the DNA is TGTGCCAGCAGCGTGGGACAGGGGGCATACAATGAGCAGTTCTTC. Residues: CASSVGQGAYNEQFF.

The DNA for the CDR3 is TGTGCCATCAGTGAGTCGTCGGGGGGAGGAGAGACCCAGTACTTC. This codes for CAISESSGGGETQYF. V gene TRBV10-3 combines with J gene TRBJ2-5, with TRBD2 matching over 7 bases. This CDR3 has 15 amino acids. Germline V CDR1 and CDR2: ENHRY, SYGVKD. The trim removed 0 bases at V and 4 bases at J, leaving 5 bases unmatched.

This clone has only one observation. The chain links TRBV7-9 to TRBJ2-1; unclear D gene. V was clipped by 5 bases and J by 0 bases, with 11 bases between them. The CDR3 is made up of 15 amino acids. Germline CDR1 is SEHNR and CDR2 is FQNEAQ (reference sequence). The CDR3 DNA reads TGTGCCAGCAGCCTCGGGTCGAGCTCCTACAATGAGCAGTTCTTC. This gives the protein CASSLGSSSYNEQFF. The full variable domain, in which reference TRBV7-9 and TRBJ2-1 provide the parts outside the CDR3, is DTGVSQNPRHKITKRGQNVTFRCDPISEHNRLYWYRQTLGQGPEFLTYFQNEAQLEKSRLLSDRFSAERPKGSFSTLEIQRTEQGDSAMYLCASSLGSSSYNEQFFGPGTRLTVL.

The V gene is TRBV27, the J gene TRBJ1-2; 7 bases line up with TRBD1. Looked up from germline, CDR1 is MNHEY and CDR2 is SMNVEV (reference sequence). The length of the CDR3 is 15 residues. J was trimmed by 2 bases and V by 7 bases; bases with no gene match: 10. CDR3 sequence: CASTKLGQNNYGYTF. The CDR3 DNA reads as TGTGCCAGCACCAAATTGGGACAGAACAACTATGGCTACACCTTC.

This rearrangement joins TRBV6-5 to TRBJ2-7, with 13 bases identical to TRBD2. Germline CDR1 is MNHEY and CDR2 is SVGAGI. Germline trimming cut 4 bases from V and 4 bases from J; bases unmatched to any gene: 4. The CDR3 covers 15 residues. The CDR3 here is CASSSPGLAGYEQYF. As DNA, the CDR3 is TGTGCCAGCAGTTCCCCGGGACTAGCGGGGTACGAGCAGTACTTC.

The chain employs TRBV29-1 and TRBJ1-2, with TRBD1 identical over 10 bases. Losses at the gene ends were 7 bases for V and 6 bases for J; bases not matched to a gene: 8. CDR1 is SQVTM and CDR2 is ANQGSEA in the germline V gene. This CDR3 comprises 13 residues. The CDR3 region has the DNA TGCAGCGGGAGCGGGACAGGGGTGAATGGCTACACCTTC. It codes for CSGSGTGVNGYTF. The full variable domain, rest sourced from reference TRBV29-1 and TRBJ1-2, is SAVISQKPSRDICQRGTSLTIQCQVDSQVTMMFWYRQQPGQSLTLIATANQGSEATYESGFVIDKFPISRPNLTFSTLTVSNMSPEDSSIYLCSGSGTGVNGYTFGSGTRLTVV.

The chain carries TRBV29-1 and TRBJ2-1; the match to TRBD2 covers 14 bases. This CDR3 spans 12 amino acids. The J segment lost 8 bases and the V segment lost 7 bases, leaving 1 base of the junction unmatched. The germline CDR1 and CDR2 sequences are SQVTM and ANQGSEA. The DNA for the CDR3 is TGCAGCGGACTAGCGGGAGGGGATGAGCAGTTCTTC. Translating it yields CSGLAGGDEQFF.

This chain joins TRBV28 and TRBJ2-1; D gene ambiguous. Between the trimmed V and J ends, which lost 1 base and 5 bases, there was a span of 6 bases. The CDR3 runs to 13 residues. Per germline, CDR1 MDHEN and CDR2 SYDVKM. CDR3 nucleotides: TGTGCCAGCAGTTTATCCGTTAACAATGAGCAGTTCTTC. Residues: CASSLSVNNEQFF. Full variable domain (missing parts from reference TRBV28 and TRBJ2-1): DVKVTQSSRYLVKRTGEKVFLECVQDMDHENMFWYRQDPGLGLRLIYFSYDVKMKEKGDIPEGYSVSREKKERFSLILESASTNQTSMYLCASSLSVNNEQFFGPGTRLTVL.

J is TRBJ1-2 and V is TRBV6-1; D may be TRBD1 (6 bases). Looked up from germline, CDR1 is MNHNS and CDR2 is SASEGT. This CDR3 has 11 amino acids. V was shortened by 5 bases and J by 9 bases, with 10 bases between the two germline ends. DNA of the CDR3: TGTGCCAGCAGTAACAGGGTCAGCTACACCTTC. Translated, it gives CASSNRVSYTF.

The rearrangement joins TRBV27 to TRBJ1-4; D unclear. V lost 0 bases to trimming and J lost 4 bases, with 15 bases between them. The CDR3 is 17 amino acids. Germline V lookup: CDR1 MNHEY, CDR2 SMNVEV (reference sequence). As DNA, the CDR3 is TGTGCCAGCAGTTTATCGATCCCACGGGGTAGTAATGAAAAACTGTTTTTT. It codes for CASSLSIPRGSNEKLFF.

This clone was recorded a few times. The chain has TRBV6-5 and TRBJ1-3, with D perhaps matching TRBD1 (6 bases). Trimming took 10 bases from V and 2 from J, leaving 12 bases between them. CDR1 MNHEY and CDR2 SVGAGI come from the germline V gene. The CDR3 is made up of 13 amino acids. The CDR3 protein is CATENRAGNTIYF. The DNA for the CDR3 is TGTGCCACCGAAAACAGGGCTGGAAACACCATATATTTT.

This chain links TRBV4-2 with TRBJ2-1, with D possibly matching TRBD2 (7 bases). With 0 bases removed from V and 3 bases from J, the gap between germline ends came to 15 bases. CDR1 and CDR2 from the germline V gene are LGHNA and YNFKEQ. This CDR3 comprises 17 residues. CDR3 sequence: CASSQEGAGVIYNEQFF. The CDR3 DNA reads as TGTGCCAGCAGCCAAGAGGGGGCGGGAGTGATCTACAATGAGCAGTTCTTC.

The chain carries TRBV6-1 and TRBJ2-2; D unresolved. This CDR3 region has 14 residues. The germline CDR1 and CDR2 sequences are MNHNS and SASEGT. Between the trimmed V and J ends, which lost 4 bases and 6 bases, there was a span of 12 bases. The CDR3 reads CASSALDFSGELFF. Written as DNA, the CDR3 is TGTGCCAGCAGTGCGCTAGATTTCTCCGGGGAGCTGTTTTTT.

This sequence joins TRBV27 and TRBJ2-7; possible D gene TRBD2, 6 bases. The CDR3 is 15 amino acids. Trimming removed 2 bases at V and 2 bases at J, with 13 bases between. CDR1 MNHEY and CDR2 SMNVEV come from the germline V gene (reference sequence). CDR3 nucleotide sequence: TGTGCCAGCAGTTTAGGTCGGGAGTCCCCCTACGAGCAGTACTTC. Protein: CASSLGRESPYEQYF.

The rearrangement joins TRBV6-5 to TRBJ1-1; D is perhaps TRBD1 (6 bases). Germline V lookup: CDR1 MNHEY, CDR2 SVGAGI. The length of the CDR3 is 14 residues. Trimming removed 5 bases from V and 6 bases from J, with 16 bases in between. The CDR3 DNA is TGTGCCAGCAGTACTCGATCAGGGGCTGCTGAAGCTTTCTTT. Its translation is CASSTRSGAAEAFF.

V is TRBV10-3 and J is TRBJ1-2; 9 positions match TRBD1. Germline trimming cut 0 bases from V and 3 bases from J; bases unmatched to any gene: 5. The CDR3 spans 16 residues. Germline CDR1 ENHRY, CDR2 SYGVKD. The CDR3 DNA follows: TGTGCCATCAGTGAGTCTAGTCGGACAGGGGACTATGGCTACACCTTC. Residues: CAISESSRTGDYGYTF.

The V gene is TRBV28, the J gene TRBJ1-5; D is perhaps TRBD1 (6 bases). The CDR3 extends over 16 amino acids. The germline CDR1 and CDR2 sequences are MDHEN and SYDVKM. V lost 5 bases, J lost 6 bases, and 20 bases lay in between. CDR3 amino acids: CASSRGTRSGIQPQHF. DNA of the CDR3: TGTGCCAGCAGTCGAGGGACAAGAAGTGGGATTCAGCCCCAGCATTTT.

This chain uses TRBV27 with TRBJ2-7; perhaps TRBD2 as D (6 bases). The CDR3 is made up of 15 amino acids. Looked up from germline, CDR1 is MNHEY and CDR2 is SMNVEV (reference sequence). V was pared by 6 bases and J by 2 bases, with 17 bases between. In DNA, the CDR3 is TGTGCCAGCAGAGGGACTCTAACTCCCCCCTACGAGCAGTACTTC. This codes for CASRGTLTPPYEQYF.

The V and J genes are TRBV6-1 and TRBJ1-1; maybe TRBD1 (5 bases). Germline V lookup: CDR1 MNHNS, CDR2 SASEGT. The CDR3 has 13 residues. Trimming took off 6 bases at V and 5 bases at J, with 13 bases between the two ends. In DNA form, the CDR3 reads TGTGCCAGCAGCTTGTCAGGGAGGACTGAAGCTTTCTTT. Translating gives CASSLSGRTEAFF.

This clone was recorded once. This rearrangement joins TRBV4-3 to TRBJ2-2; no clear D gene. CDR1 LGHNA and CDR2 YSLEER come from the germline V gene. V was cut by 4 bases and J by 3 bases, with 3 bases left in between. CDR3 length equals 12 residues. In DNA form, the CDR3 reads TGCGCCAGCAGCCTCTACACCGGGGAGCTGTTTTTT. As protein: CASSLYTGELFF.

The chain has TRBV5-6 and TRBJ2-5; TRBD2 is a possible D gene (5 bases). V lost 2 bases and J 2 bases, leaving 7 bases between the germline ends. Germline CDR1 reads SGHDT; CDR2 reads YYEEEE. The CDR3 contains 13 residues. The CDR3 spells CASSFGDQETQYF. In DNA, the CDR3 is TGTGCCAGCAGCTTCGGGGATCAAGAGACCCAGTACTTC.

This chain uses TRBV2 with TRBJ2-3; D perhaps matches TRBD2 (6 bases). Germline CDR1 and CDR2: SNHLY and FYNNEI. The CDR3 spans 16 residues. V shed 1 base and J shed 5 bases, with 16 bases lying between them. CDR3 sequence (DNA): TGTGCCAGCAGTGAAGGGGCGTTAGTGGGGGGAGATACGCAGTATTTT. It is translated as CASSEGALVGGDTQYF.

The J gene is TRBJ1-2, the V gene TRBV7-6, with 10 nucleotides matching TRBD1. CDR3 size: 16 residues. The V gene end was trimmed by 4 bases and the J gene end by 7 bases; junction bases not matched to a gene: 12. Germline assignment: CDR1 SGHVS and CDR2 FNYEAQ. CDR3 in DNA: TGTGCCAGCAGCTCGACCGCCGGGACAGGGGCTTTTGGCTACACCTTC. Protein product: CASSSTAGTGAFGYTF.

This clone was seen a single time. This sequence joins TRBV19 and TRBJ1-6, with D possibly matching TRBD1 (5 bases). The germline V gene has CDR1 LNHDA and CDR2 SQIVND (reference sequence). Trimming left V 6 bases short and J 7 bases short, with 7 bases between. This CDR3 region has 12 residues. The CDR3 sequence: CASRTVNSPLHF. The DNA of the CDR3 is TGTGCCAGTAGGACAGTAAATTCACCCCTCCACTTT.

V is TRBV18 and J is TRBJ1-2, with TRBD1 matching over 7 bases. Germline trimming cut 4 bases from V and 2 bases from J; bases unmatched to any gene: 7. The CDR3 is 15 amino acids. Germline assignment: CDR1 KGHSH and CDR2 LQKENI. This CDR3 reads CASSQEQGPNYGYTF. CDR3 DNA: TGTGCCAGCTCACAGGAACAGGGGCCGAACTATGGCTACACCTTC.